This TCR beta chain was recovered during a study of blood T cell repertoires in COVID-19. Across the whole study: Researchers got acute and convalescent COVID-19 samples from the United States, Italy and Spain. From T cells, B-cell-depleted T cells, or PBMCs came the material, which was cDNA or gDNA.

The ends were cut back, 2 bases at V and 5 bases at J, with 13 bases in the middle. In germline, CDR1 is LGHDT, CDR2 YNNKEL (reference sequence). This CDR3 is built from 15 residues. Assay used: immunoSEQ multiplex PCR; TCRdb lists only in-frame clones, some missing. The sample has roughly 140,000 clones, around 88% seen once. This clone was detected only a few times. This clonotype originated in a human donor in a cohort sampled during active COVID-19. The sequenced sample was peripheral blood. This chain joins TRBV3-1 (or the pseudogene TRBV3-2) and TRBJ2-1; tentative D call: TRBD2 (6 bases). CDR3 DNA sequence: TGTGCCAGCAGCCAATCGGACTATCAAAACAATGAGCAGTTCTTC. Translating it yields CASSQSDYQNNEQFF.